The 32 T cell receptor beta chains reported below all come from one sample, sequenced in a study of regulatory T cells in long-lasting Graves disease. Time point specified: newly diagnosed GD, antithyroid drugs for less than 3 months. The TCR library was made from RNA that had been extracted from PBMCs in TRIzol. Investigators prepared the TCR beta libraries by applying iRepertoire HTBI primers and Arm-PCR of CDR3 regions. A single record per CDR3 protein comes from TCRdb applying MiXCR to the multiplex PCR reads. The sample has some 250,000 distinct CDR3 sequences, around 16% seen once. The sequenced sample was peripheral blood mononuclear cells (PBMCs), obtained at new diagnosis, from a patient treated with antithyroid drugs. The receptors were gathered from a female donor with Graves disease.

In this sample, this clonotype turned up many times. The chain employs TRBV3-1 and TRBJ2-7; TRBD2 agrees at 11 bases. J lost 5 bases, V lost 6 bases, and 6 bases had no gene match. Looked up from germline, CDR1 is LGHDT and CDR2 is YNNKEL (reference sequence). This CDR3 contains 14 residues. The CDR3 DNA reads TGTGCCAGCAGTGAAACTAGCGGGAGAGACGAGCAGTACTTC. Translation: CASSETSGRDEQYF.

The chain is built from TRBV6-4 and TRBJ1-4; D call uncertain. Trimming took 2 bases from V and 8 from J, leaving 9 bases between them. Germline CDR1 is MRHNA and CDR2 is SNTAGT. The CDR3 runs 13 residues. The CDR3: CASSDREGEKLFF. CDR3 in DNA: TGTGCCAGCAGTGACAGAGAAGGGGAAAAACTGTTTTTT.

The chain has TRBV20-1 and TRBJ2-3; a weak D match, TRBD2 (6 bases). This CDR3 region has 15 residues. CDR1 is DFQATT, CDR2 SNEGSKA, per germline (reference sequence). Trimming took 6 bases from V and 4 from J, leaving 20 bases between them. CDR3 DNA: TGCAGTGCCCTCCTTGGCGGGGTAACGGCAGATACGCAGTATTTT. It codes for CSALLGGVTADTQYF.

Many counts were recorded for this clonotype. The rearrangement joins TRBV7-9 to TRBJ2-1, with a possible D match to TRBD2 (6 bases). Germline V lookup: CDR1 SEHNR, CDR2 FQNEAQ (reference sequence). V gave up 5 bases and J gave up 7 bases, with 12 bases separating them. The CDR3 length is 13 residues. The CDR3 sequence is CASSAGGANEQFF. CDR3 DNA: TGTGCCAGCAGCGCCGGCGGGGCGAATGAGCAGTTCTTC. The variable domain in full, completed from reference TRBV7-9 and TRBJ2-1, reads DTGVSQNPRHKITKRGQNVTFRCDPISEHNRLYWYRQTLGQGPEFLTYFQNEAQLEKSRLLSDRFSAERPKGSFSTLEIQRTEQGDSAMYLCASSAGGANEQFFGPGTRLTVL.

This clonotype occurred many times. The chain has TRBV10-3 and TRBJ2-1; 8 bases map to TRBD2. J gave up 8 bases and V 0 bases, and 6 bases lay outside the gene matches. Germline V gives CDR1 ENHRY, CDR2 SYGVKD. The CDR3 runs to 15 residues. The CDR3 DNA reads as TGTGCCATCAGTGAGTCGAGCGGGAGTCGAGATGAGCAGTTCTTC. It translates to CAISESSGSRDEQFF.

As to this clonotype: The missing conserved phenylalanine or tryptophan at the end of this CDR3 makes a read error likely. This chain links TRBV2 with TRBJ1-1; the match to TRBD1 covers 7 bases. CDR3 size: 14 residues. Germline CDR1 and CDR2: SNHLY and FYNNEI. J was trimmed by 1 base and V by 5 bases; bases with no gene match: 4. The chain's CDR3 is CASSPGGANTEAFL. CDR3 DNA: TGTGCCAGCAGTCCAGGGGGGGCGAACACTGAAGCTTTCCTT.

This clonotype was detected ten times or more. This chain links TRBV20-1 with TRBJ2-1; 9 nucleotides line up with TRBD2. V trimming: 0 bases; J trimming: 7 bases; junction bases outside the gene matches: 10. Germline V gene data show CDR1 as DFQATT and CDR2 as SNEGSKA (reference sequence). The CDR3 consists of 16 residues. This chain's CDR3 is CSARDVVAGGGNEQFF. Written as DNA, the CDR3 is TGCAGTGCTAGAGATGTCGTCGCGGGAGGGGGTAATGAGCAGTTCTTC.

V gene TRBV2 combines with J gene TRBJ2-7; 10 bases map to TRBD2. V was clipped by 6 bases and J by 4 bases; unmatched bases: 12. Germline loops: CDR1 SNHLY, CDR2 FYNNEI. The CDR3 runs to 16 residues. CDR3 DNA sequence: TGTGCCAGCAGCGCCGCGAGCGGGAGGGCCGGGTACGAGCAGTACTTC. It is translated as CASSAASGRAGYEQYF.

This clonotype has a count of ten or more. The chain recombines TRBV18 with TRBJ2-3; D remains unclear. CDR1 and CDR2 from the germline V gene are KGHSH and LQKENI. Trimming removed 2 bases from V and 0 bases from J, with 6 bases in between. CDR3 length: 14 amino acids. The CDR3 region has the DNA TGTGCCAGCTCACCAGCGCGGAGCACAGATACGCAGTATTTT. Encoded protein: CASSPARSTDTQYF.

The rearrangement links TRBV2 to TRBJ2-1; the match to TRBD1 covers 10 bases. This CDR3 is built from 14 residues. V was clipped by 6 bases and J by 5 bases; unmatched bases: 4. Germline CDR1 and CDR2: SNHLY and FYNNEI. The DNA for the CDR3 is TGTGCCAGCAGAAGACAGGGGGCGGACAATGAGCAGTTCTTC. Translating gives CASRRQGADNEQFF.

V usage is TRBV19 and J usage is TRBJ1-2; a possible D gene is TRBD1 (6 bases). Between the trimmed V and J ends, which lost 5 bases and 8 bases, there was a span of 18 bases. Germline CDR1 reads LNHDA; CDR2 reads SQIVND (reference sequence). This CDR3 is built from 14 residues. In DNA form, the CDR3 reads TGTGCCAGTAGTCCTAGTTTGGGGGCCGTCGGCTACACCTTC. Translation: CASSPSLGAVGYTF.

This clonotype was picked up a small number of times. This chain links TRBV30 with TRBJ1-6; a weak D match, TRBD1 (5 bases). CDR3 length equals 18 residues. Trimming cost V 4 bases and J 6 bases, with 25 bases left between them. In germline, CDR1 is GTSNPN, CDR2 SVGIG (reference sequence). The CDR3 nucleotides are TGTGCCTGGAACCCCCCCTCTGGGGGTGCTTGGTTTAATTCACCCCTCCACTTT. Translation: CAWNPPSGGAWFNSPLHF.

At least ten counts were recorded for this clonotype. This chain joins TRBV20-1 and TRBJ1-1, with a tentative D call TRBD1 (6 bases). The CDR3 extends over 13 amino acids. V lost 4 bases and J 4 bases, leaving 13 bases between the germline ends. The germline V gene has CDR1 DFQATT and CDR2 SNEGSKA (reference sequence). The CDR3, as DNA: TGCAGTGCTAAGACAGGTAGTGTCACTGAAGCTTTCTTT. Encoded protein: CSAKTGSVTEAFF.

This clonotype was picked up many times. The gene calls are TRBV5-4 and TRBJ2-1, with no clear D. The V end lost 0 bases, the J end lost 6 bases, and 16 bases lay between the germline ends. Germline lookup yields CDR1 SGHNT and CDR2 YYREEE (reference sequence). The CDR3 is 16 residues long. CDR3 loop: CASSLVGPRVGNEQFF. In DNA, the CDR3 is TGTGCCAGCAGCTTGGTTGGACCTCGGGTGGGCAATGAGCAGTTCTTC.

The table lists this clonotype with many counts. The chain has TRBV11-3 and TRBJ2-5; D gene unclear. CDR1 SGHNT and CDR2 YENEEA come from the germline V gene. The CDR3 has 11 residues. V shed 5 bases and J shed 0 bases, with 1 base lying between them. The CDR3 coding sequence is TGTGCCAGCAGCAACCAAGAGACCCAGTACTTC. Translating gives CASSNQETQYF.

About this clonotype: A read error is possible here, since a much larger clone lies one base away. A read error is likely, as this CDR3 ends without the conserved phenylalanine or tryptophan. The chain is built from TRBV11-2 and TRBJ2-1; TRBD2 might be the D (6 bases). The CDR3 is made up of 14 amino acids. V lost 5 bases and J lost 6, with 14 bases in between. Germline CDR1 reads SGHAT; CDR2 reads FQNNGV. The DNA for the CDR3 is TGTGCCAGCAGCCCCCGGGACTCGGTCAATGAGCAGTTCCTC. It codes for CASSPRDSVNEQFL.

In this sample, this clonotype turned up many times. The V and J genes are TRBV12-3 or TRBV12-4 and TRBJ2-5, with D perhaps TRBD2 (5 bases). Trimming shortened V by 3 bases and J by 3 bases, and 8 bases separated the two germline ends. This CDR3 comprises 13 residues. The CDR3, as DNA: TGTGCCAGCAGTTTCCGTAGCGAAGAGACCCAGTACTTC. Residues: CASSFRSEETQYF.

This clonotype has at least ten counts. The chain links TRBV20-1 to TRBJ1-2, with TRBD1 identical over 9 bases. V was clipped by 6 bases and J by 8 bases; unmatched bases: 7. This CDR3 has 12 residues. Germline-derived CDR1 and CDR2 are DFQATT and SNEGSKA (reference sequence). The CDR3 protein is CSASGQGNGYTF. CDR3 nucleotides: TGCAGTGCAAGCGGACAGGGGAACGGCTACACCTTC.

This clonotype was recorded many times. This CDR3 reads CASQETANTDTQYF. Here the CDR3 DNA reads TGTGCCAGTCAAGAGACAGCCAACACAGATACGCAGTATTTT. This rearrangement joins TRBV2 to TRBJ2-3, with D possibly TRBD1 on 5 matching bases. This CDR3 is built from 14 residues. CDR1 and CDR2 (germline): SNHLY, FYNNEI. With 9 bases removed from V and 2 bases from J, the gap between germline ends came to 15 bases.

In this sample, this clonotype turned up many times. The chain couples TRBV6-4 to TRBJ2-3; D ambiguous. The CDR3 is 15 residues long. V dropped 5 bases and J dropped 0 bases, with 12 bases sitting between them. Germline loops: CDR1 MRHNA, CDR2 SNTAGT. CDR3 sequence reads: CASSLGTTSTDTQYF. CDR3 coding DNA: TGTGCCAGCAGTTTAGGCACAACTAGCACAGATACGCAGTATTTT.

V is TRBV3-1 and J is TRBJ1-1; no clear D gene. Trimming left V 0 bases short and J 8 bases short, with 4 bases between. Germline loops: CDR1 LGHDT, CDR2 YNNKEL (reference sequence). The CDR3 has 11 amino acids. As DNA, the CDR3 is TGTGCCAGCAGCCAAGATTCGGAAGCTTTCTTT. Protein: CASSQDSEAFF. Combining the CDR3 with reference TRBV3-1 and TRBJ1-1 gives the whole variable domain DTAVSQTPKYLVTQMGNDKSIKCEQNLGHDTMYWYKQDSKKFLKIMFSYNNKELIINETVPNRFSPKSPDKAHLNLHINSLELGDSAVYFCASSQDSEAFFGQGTRLTVV.

In its sample, this clonotype was seen many times. This CDR3 reads CASSLEYRDEQYF. CDR3 sequence (DNA): TGTGCCAGCAGCTTAGAATACAGGGACGAGCAGTACTTC. This sequence joins TRBV7-2 and TRBJ2-7; tentative D call: TRBD1 (6 bases). The germline V and J ends were trimmed by 1 base and 5 bases, with 9 bases remaining between them. In germline, CDR1 is SGHTA, CDR2 FQGNSA. CDR3 length: 13 amino acids.

In this sample, this clonotype turned up many times. This chain joins TRBV28 and TRBJ2-1; perhaps TRBD1 as D (6 bases). The CDR3 has 13 amino acids. Per germline, CDR1 MDHEN and CDR2 SYDVKM. Between the trimmed V and J ends, which lost 6 bases and 7 bases, there was a span of 13 bases. The CDR3 DNA is TGTGCCAGCAGGGACAGCTTGAGAAATGAGCAGTTCTTC. Encoded protein: CASRDSLRNEQFF.

This clonotype was seen ten or more times. The chain employs TRBV27 and TRBJ2-7; 10 bases map to TRBD2. Losses at the gene ends were 5 bases for V and 7 bases for J; bases not matched to a gene: 2. The CDR3 contains 12 residues. The germline V gene has CDR1 MNHEY and CDR2 SMNVEV (reference sequence). The CDR3 region has the DNA TGTGCCAGCAGTCCTAGCGGGAGAGAGCAGTACTTC. This sequence encodes CASSPSGREQYF.

This clonotype occurred a few times. The CDR3 loop is CASSFGLAGGGIPYEQYF. DNA for the CDR3: TGTGCCAGCAGCTTCGGACTAGCGGGAGGCGGGATTCCCTACGAGCAGTACTTC. The chain carries TRBV7-9 and TRBJ2-7, with 14 bases matching TRBD2. The CDR3 contains 18 residues. V was clipped by 3 bases and J by 2 bases; unmatched bases: 9. Germline loops: CDR1 SEHNR, CDR2 FQNEAQ (reference sequence).

This clonotype was detected ten times or more. Here the CDR3 reads CASSYRDNTDTQYF. CDR3 nucleotide sequence: TGTGCCAGCAGCTACCGGGACAACACAGATACGCAGTATTTT. This sequence joins TRBV7-3 and TRBJ2-3; D is perhaps TRBD1 (6 bases). The CDR3 has 14 residues. Germline V gene sequence: CDR1 SGHTA, CDR2 FQGTGA. Between the trimmed V and J ends, which lost 4 bases and 2 bases, there was a span of 10 bases. The entire variable domain, with the rest obtained from reference TRBV7-3 and TRBJ2-3, is as follows: GAGVSQTPSNKVTEKGKYVELRCDPISGHTALYWYRQSLGQGPEFLIYFQGTGAADDSGLPNDRFFAVRPEGSVSTLKIQRTERGDSAVYLCASSYRDNTDTQYFGPGTRLTVL.

A remark on this clonotype: A read error may be the cause here, since a much bigger clone is one base away. This chain links TRBV27 with TRBJ1-2; possibly TRBD1 for D (5 bases). V was clipped by 6 bases and J by 4 bases, with 15 bases between them. The CDR3 consists of 14 residues. The germline V gene has CDR1 MNHEY and CDR2 SMNVEV (reference sequence). CDR3 sequence: CASRLGGGSYGYTF. The CDR3 coding sequence is TGTGCCAGCAGGTTGGGGGGGGGTAGCTATGGCTACACCTTC.

This clonotype was seen repeatedly, ten times or more. This chain uses TRBV6-1 with TRBJ1-5; TRBD1 matches 9 bases. CDR3 length equals 14 residues. Germline assignment: CDR1 MNHNS and CDR2 SASEGT. V was clipped by 5 bases and J by 3 bases; unmatched bases: 2. This CDR3 is CASSTGGHNQPQHF. The CDR3 DNA reads TGTGCCAGCAGTACAGGGGGCCACAATCAGCCCCAGCATTTT.

In its sample, this clonotype was seen many times. This sequence joins TRBV15 and TRBJ1-2, with 7 bases matching TRBD1. This CDR3 comprises 13 residues. Germline V gives CDR1 LNHNV, CDR2 YYDKDF (reference sequence). J was trimmed by 7 bases and V by 0 bases; bases with no gene match: 2. CDR3 amino acids: CATSRDQGGGYTF. Written as DNA, the CDR3 is TGTGCCACCAGCAGAGATCAGGGGGGTGGCTACACCTTC. Variable domain in full (rest from reference TRBV15 and TRBJ1-2): DAMVIQNPRYQVTQFGKPVTLSCSQTLNHNVMYWYQQKSSQAPKLLFHYYDKDFNNEADTPDNFQSRRPNTSFCFLDIRSPGLGDTAMYLCATSRDQGGGYTFGSGTRLTVV.

In its sample, this clonotype was seen many times. The chain couples TRBV27 to TRBJ2-1; TRBD2 matches at 8 bases. This CDR3 has 14 residues. The V segment lost 7 bases and the J segment 1 base; nucleotides outside the gene matches: 3. CDR1 and CDR2 (germline): MNHEY, SMNVEV (reference sequence). The CDR3 nucleotides are TGTGCCAGCACCTTAGCGGGGTCCTACAATGAGCAGTTCTTC. Protein: CASTLAGSYNEQFF.

In this sample, this clonotype turned up many times. The V gene is TRBV29-1, the J gene TRBJ2-7, with TRBD2 matching over 10 bases. The germline V gene has CDR1 SQVTM and CDR2 ANQGSEA. Unmatched junction bases numbered 14, after V lost 4 bases and J lost 5 bases. The CDR3 has 16 amino acids. CDR3 region: CSVVGSFLAGADEQYF. In nucleotides, the CDR3 is TGCAGCGTTGTTGGGAGCTTCCTAGCGGGAGCAGACGAGCAGTACTTC.

This clonotype was picked up many times. J is TRBJ2-1 and V is TRBV28; D is possibly TRBD2 (6 bases). The ends were cut back, 6 bases at V and 5 bases at J, with 17 bases in the middle. This CDR3 has 15 residues. Per germline, CDR1 MDHEN and CDR2 SYDVKM. CDR3 region: CASSSTRAPDNEQFF. CDR3 in DNA: TGTGCCAGCAGCTCGACTAGAGCACCCGACAATGAGCAGTTCTTC.